This T cell receptor (beta chain) was obtained from a study of CD8 T cells in ankylosing spondylitis. Study findings and constraints: A TCR beta motif of roughly 8 highly homologous variants seemed to mark ankylosing spondylitis blood. CD8+ cells made up the disease-linked clones, which were relatively rare in peripheral blood. A subset of motif variants has previously been described in the synovial fluid and blood of reactive arthritis. Within matched ankylosing spondylitis synovial fluid, disease-linked clones were reportedly significantly enriched.

There are 15 residues in the CDR3. Deletions cut 1 base from V and 0 bases from J, with 7 bases between. Germline V gives CDR1 MDHEN, CDR2 SYDVKM. Quantitative 5'-RACE with molecular barcodes generated TCR beta libraries. TCRdb used MiXCR to reprocess the 5' RACE reads, holding one entry per CDR3 protein. The table records just under 550,000 distinct CDR3 sequences, about 12% of them present only once. The table lists this clonotype with a few counts. The target antigen is unknown. Sequenced: blood, either unsorted or a sorted T cell fraction (not recorded which). This sequence originates from a male donor with ankylosing spondylitis. J is TRBJ2-1 and V is TRBV28; D gene ambiguous. CDR3 sequence reads: CASSLSAASYNEQFF. Written as DNA, the CDR3 is TGTGCCAGCAGTTTATCGGCGGCCTCCTACAATGAGCAGTTCTTC.